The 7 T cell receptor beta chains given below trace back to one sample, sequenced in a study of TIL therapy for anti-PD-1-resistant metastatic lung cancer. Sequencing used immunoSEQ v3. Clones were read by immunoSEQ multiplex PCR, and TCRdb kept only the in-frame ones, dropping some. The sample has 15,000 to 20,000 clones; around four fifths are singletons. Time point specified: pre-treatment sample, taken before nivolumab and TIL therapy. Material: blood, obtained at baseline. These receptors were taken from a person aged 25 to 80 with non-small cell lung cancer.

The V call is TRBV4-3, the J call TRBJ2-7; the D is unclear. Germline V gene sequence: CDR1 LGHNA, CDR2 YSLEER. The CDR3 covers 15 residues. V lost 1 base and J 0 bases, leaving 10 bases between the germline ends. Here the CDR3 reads CASSQGYGSSYEQYF. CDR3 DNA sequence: TGCGCCAGCAGCCAAGGGTACGGGTCCTCCTACGAGCAGTACTTC.

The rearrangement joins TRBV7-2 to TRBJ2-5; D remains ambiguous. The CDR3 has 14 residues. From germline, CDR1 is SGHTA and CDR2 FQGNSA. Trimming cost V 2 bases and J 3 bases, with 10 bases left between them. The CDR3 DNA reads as TGTGCCAGCAGCTTAAGTCGGGCGGAAGAGACCCAGTACTTC. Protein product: CASSLSRAEETQYF.

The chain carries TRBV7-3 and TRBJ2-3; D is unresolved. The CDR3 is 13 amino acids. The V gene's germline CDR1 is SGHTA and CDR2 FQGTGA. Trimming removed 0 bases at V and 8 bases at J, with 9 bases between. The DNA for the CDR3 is TGTGCCAGCAGCTTAACTAGTCCCGGTACGCAGTATTTT. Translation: CASSLTSPGTQYF. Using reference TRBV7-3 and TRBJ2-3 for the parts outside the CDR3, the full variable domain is GAGVSQTPSNKVTEKGKYVELRCDPISGHTALYWYRQSLGQGPEFLIYFQGTGAADDSGLPNDRFFAVRPEGSVSTLKIQRTERGDSAVYLCASSLTSPGTQYFGPGTRLTVL.

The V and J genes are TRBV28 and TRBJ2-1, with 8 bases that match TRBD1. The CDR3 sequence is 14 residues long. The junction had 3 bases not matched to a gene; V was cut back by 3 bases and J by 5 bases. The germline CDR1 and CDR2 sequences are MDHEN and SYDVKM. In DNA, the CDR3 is TGTGCCAGCAGTTTGGGACAGGTTAACAATGAGCAGTTCTTC. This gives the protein CASSLGQVNNEQFF.

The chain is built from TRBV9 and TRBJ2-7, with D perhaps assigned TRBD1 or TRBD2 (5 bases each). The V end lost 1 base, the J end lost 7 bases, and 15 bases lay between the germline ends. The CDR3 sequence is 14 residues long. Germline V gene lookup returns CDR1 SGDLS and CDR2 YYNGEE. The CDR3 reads CASSVTQGTREQYF. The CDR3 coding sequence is TGTGCCAGCAGCGTAACCCAGGGAACTAGAGAGCAGTACTTC.

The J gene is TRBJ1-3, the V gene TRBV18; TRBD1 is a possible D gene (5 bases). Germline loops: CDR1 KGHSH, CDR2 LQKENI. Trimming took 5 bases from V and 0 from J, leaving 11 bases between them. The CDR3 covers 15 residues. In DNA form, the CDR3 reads TGTGCCAGCTCAGGGACGGATAGCTCTGGAAACACCATATATTTT. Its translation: CASSGTDSSGNTIYF.

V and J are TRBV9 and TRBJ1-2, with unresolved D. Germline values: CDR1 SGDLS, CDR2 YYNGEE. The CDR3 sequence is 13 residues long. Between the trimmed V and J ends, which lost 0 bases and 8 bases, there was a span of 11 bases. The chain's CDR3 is CASSVDLRRGYTF. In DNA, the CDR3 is TGTGCCAGCAGCGTAGACCTGAGAAGGGGCTACACCTTC.